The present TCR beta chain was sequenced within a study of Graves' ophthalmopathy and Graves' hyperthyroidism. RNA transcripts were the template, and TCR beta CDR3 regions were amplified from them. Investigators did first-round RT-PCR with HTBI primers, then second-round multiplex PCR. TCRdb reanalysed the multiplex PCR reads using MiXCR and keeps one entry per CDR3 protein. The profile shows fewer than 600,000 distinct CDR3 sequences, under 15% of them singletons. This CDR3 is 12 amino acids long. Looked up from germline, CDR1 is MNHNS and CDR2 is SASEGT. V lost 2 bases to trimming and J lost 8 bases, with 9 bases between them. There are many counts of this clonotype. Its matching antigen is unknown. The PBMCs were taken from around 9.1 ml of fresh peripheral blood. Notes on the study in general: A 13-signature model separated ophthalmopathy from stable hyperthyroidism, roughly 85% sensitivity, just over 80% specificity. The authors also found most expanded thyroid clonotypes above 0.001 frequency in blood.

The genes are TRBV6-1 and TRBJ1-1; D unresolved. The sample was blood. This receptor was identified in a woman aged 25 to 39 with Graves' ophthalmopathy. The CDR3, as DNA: TGTGCCAGCAGTGAATTAGACGTGGAAGCTTTCTTT. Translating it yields CASSELDVEAFF.